This T cell receptor beta chain was identified during a study of Ad26.COV2.S vaccination and SARS-CoV-2 variants. Documented treatment: roughly 20 received Ad26.COV2.S at low or high dose, single or two shots; about five received placebo; per-sample allocation not given. Sampling took place 63 days after the first vaccine or placebo injection. The CDR3 runs to 13 residues. Germline V lookup: CDR1 SGHDT, CDR2 YYEEEE. The ends lost 7 bases at V and 8 bases at J; junction bases unmatched: 8. Sequenced by immunoSEQ multiplex PCR; TCRdb stores in-frame clones only, minus some. Among 380,000 or so clones, roughly 90% were seen once, and the ten largest hold 6.4%.

The clonotype was recovered from a person between 18 and 60 years old who received the Ad26.COV2.S COVID-19 vaccine or a placebo. The source was peripheral blood, collected in a trial of Ad26.COV2.S vaccine versus placebo. The gene calls are TRBV5-6 and TRBJ2-1; 8 bases agree with TRBD1. CDR3 sequence reads: CASAKDRAHEQFF. The CDR3, as DNA: TGTGCCAGCGCCAAGGACAGGGCACATGAGCAGTTCTTC.